Listed below are T cell receptor beta chains from one sample, sequenced in a study of early T cells in non-severe SARS-CoV-2 infection. MiXCR was run by TCRdb on the 5' RACE reads, yielding one entry per CDR3 protein. In the table there are some 66,000 distinct CDR3 sequences, 13% of which are singletons. The material sequenced was whole blood. The receptors were gathered from an adult who was a healthcare worker with PCR-confirmed SARS-CoV-2 infection or an uninfected control (not recorded which). Each CDR3 is given with its conserved first and last residue. The D gene is left open where the match is weak. Not every row has a clone size; where given, it reads once, few, many or a size class.

TRBV6-2/TRBV6-3	NA	TRBJ2-1	many	TGTGCCAGCAGTCCAGGACTGCTTGGGAATGAGCAGTTCTTC	CASSPGLLGNEQFF
TRBV12-5	TRBD1	TRBJ1-1	NA	TGTGCTAGTGGAGCACAGGGGGCAGGAGGCACTGAAGCTTTCTTT	CASGAQGAGGTEAFF
TRBV3-1	NA	TRBJ1-5	many	TGTGCCAGCAGCCAAGTTCTCCGGCCCGATCAGCCCCAGCATTTT	CASSQVLRPDQPQHF
TRBV6-1	TRBD1	TRBJ1-2	many	TGTGCCAGCCACCGGGGACAGGCGAGTTATGGCTACACCTTC	CASHRGQASYGYTF
TRBV20-1	NA	TRBJ2-2	many	TGCAGTGCAACCTCAGGGATTGAAGCCGGGGAGCTGTTTTTT	CSATSGIEAGELFF
TRBV5-5	NA	TRBJ2-7	NA	TGTGCCAGCAGCGTGGATGAGGGTTTCTCCTACGAGCAGTACTTC	CASSVDEGFSYEQYF
TRBV9	NA	TRBJ2-5	many	TGTGCCAGCAGCCTCGACCCCTTAGTAAGAGAGACCCAGTACTTC	CASSLDPLVRETQYF
TRBV5-1	TRBD1	TRBJ1-1	many	TGCGCCAGCAGCTTAGGGACAGGGGCCCCGGCTTTCTTT	CASSLGTGAPAFF
TRBV5-5	TRBD1	TRBJ1-6	few	TGTGCCAGCAGCTGGACAGGGGGAGACTCACCCCTCCACTTT	CASSWTGGDSPLHF
TRBV29-1	NA	TRBJ2-7	NA	TGCAGCGTTGCCCCGGGCCCCTACGAGCAGTACTTC	CSVAPGPYEQYF
TRBV10-3	NA	TRBJ1-1	once	TGTGCCAATAGAGAGAGTTTAGGTACTGAAGCTTTCTTT	CANRESLGTEAFF
TRBV30	NA	TRBJ2-7	NA	TGTGCCTGGACGAGGGACATCTCCCCCTACGAGCAGTACTTC	CAWTRDISPYEQYF
TRBV29-1	NA	TRBJ2-7	few	TGCAGCGCCGAAGGCCCAGGGGTTGGAGACGAGCAGTACTTC	CSAEGPGVGDEQYF
TRBV29-1	NA	TRBJ2-3	many	TGCAGCGTTGATTGGGCCGATACGCAGTATTTT	CSVDWADTQYF
TRBV18	NA	TRBJ2-7	NA	TGTGCCAGCTCACCACCGAGTGCGGGTACCTACGAGCAGTACTTC	CASSPPSAGTYEQYF
TRBV28	TRBD1	TRBJ2-3	many	TGTGCCAGCACCCCCGGACAGGGCACAGATACGCAGTATTTT	CASTPGQGTDTQYF
TRBV5-1	NA	TRBJ2-7	NA	TGCGCCAGCAGCTGGGACGGGGCTGAGGGGGAGCAGTACTTC	CASSWDGAEGEQYF
TRBV12-3/TRBV12-4	TRBD1	TRBJ1-3	few	TGTGCCAGCAGTTTAAGGGACAGGGTAACCGGAAACACCATATATTTT	CASSLRDRVTGNTIYF
TRBV6-5	NA	TRBJ2-1	few	TGTGCCAGCAGTTACGTTGCCAGAGGATACAATGAGCAGTTCTTC	CASSYVARGYNEQFF
TRBV21-1	NA	TRBJ1-2	many	TGTGCCAGCGAACAACAGGGAAACCACTATGGCTACACCTTC	CASEQQGNHYGYTF
TRBV2	TRBD1	TRBJ2-3	many	TGTGCCAGCAGTGAGGGACAGGGGGATGATACGCAGTATTTT	CASSEGQGDDTQYF
TRBV11-2	NA	TRBJ1-2	NA	TGTGCCAGCAGCCGTGGGCAGGGGAACTATGGCTACACCTTC	CASSRGQGNYGYTF
TRBV21-1	NA	TRBJ2-7	few	TGTGCCAGCAGCAAAGCCCAGATGCACGAGCAGTACTTC	CASSKAQMHEQYF
TRBV20-1	NA	TRBJ2-7	NA	TGCAGTGCTAGAGACGGGGCGTCCCACGAGCAGTACTTC	CSARDGASHEQYF
TRBV2	NA	TRBJ1-2	NA	TGTGCCAGGGAGTCGGGAATTGATGGCTACACCTTC	CARESGIDGYTF
TRBV20-1	NA	TRBJ1-5	NA	TGCAGTGCTCCCGCCGGGACCCGAAATCAGCCCCAGCATTTT	CSAPAGTRNQPQHF
TRBV27	TRBD2	TRBJ2-3	many	TGTGCCAGCAGTTTATCGGGACTAGGCGCGGATACGCAGTATTTT	CASSLSGLGADTQYF
TRBV7-9	NA	TRBJ1-2	many	TGTGCCAGCAGCTTAGGGGGAGTCTTAAACTATGGCTACACCTTC	CASSLGGVLNYGYTF
TRBV7-8	NA	TRBJ2-3	few	TGTGCCAGCAGCTTAGGGAGGGGGGATGAGGATACGCAGTATTTT	CASSLGRGDEDTQYF
TRBV12-3/TRBV12-4	NA	TRBJ1-1	many	TGTGCCAGCAGCCTGGTGGTCATGGCAGCTTTCTTT	CASSLVVMAAFF
TRBV29-1	NA	TRBJ1-1	NA	TGCAGCGTTGCCCAGGGGAGGGCTGAAGCTTTCTTT	CSVAQGRAEAFF
TRBV11-3	NA	TRBJ2-1	NA	TGTGCCAGCAGCTTAGATCGGATGGGAGATCCTTCGAGTGAGCAGTTCTTC	CASSLDRMGDPSSEQFF
TRBV9	TRBD2	TRBJ2-1	few	TGTGCCAGCAGCACCGGGACTAGCGGGGTCGGTGAGCAGTTCTTC	CASSTGTSGVGEQFF
TRBV6-5	NA	TRBJ1-5	many	TGTGCCAGCGGAATCGGACTGAGCAATCAGCCCCAGCATTTT	CASGIGLSNQPQHF
TRBV6-1	NA	TRBJ2-6	many	TGTGCCAGCTGGGCCACCGCTGGGGCCAACGTCCTGACTTTC	CASWATAGANVLTF
TRBV12-3/TRBV12-4	NA	TRBJ1-1	NA	TGTGCCAGCAGCAAGACAGTTGCCCTCACTGAAGCTTTCTTT	CASSKTVALTEAFF
TRBV18	NA	TRBJ1-1	few	TGTGCCAGCTCACTTCACGGGGCGACCACTGAAGCTTTCTTT	CASSLHGATTEAFF
TRBV30	TRBD1	TRBJ1-1	NA	TGTGCCAGAATAACAGGGGCTACGACTGAAGCTTTCTTT	CARITGATTEAFF
TRBV12-3/TRBV12-4	NA	TRBJ1-5	few	TGTGCCAGCAGTCCCCGGGGTCGCAATCAGCCCCAGCATTTT	CASSPRGRNQPQHF
TRBV30	NA	TRBJ2-5	many	TGTGCCTGGAGTGCTAAGGGAGAGACCCAGTACTTC	CAWSAKGETQYF
TRBV5-1	NA	TRBJ2-3	NA	TGCGCCAGCCGGGAGATCCAGGAGAATACGCAGTATTTT	CASREIQENTQYF
TRBV11-2	NA	TRBJ2-3	many	TGTGCCAGCAGCTCAGATCGGACCTCTAGACGCACAGATACGCAGTATTTT	CASSSDRTSRRTDTQYF
TRBV3-1	NA	TRBJ2-2	NA	TGTGCCAGCAGCCAAGGCAGGAACACCGGGGAGCTGTTTTTT	CASSQGRNTGELFF
TRBV7-2	NA	TRBJ2-7	NA	TGTGCCAGCAGCTTAGACTCCGCTAGCGCCCCACGGGAGCAGTACTTC	CASSLDSASAPREQYF
TRBV12-3/TRBV12-4	TRBD2	TRBJ2-3	many	TGTGCCAGCCGCTTGGGTAGCGGGGGTGGAGATACGCAGTATTTT	CASRLGSGGGDTQYF
TRBV11-2	NA	TRBJ1-3	NA	TGTGCCAGCCGGAGCTCTGGAAACACCATATATTTT	CASRSSGNTIYF
TRBV20-1	NA	TRBJ2-2	few	TGCAGTGCTAGCCGGGACGCCGGGGCCGGGGAGCTGTTTTTT	CSASRDAGAGELFF
TRBV7-9	NA	TRBJ1-4	many	TGTGCCAGCAGCCCCCCGTTCAGGAATAATGAAAAACTGTTTTTT	CASSPPFRNNEKLFF
TRBV28	NA	TRBJ2-1	few	TGTGCCAGCAGTTTATCCACCCCGGTGAGAAATGAGCAGTTCTTC	CASSLSTPVRNEQFF
TRBV19	NA	TRBJ1-5	few	TGTGCCAGTAGTATAGCAGGGGCTCTTAGCAATCAGCCCCAGCATTTT	CASSIAGALSNQPQHF
TRBV29-1	NA	TRBJ2-7	few	TGCAGCGTTCGACCAGGGGCCTACGAGCAGTACTTC	CSVRPGAYEQYF
TRBV9	NA	TRBJ2-5	few	TGTGCCAGCAGCGTGACGATTGGGCAAGAGACCCAGTACTTC	CASSVTIGQETQYF
TRBV5-1	TRBD1	TRBJ2-1	NA	TGCGCCAGCAGCTTGGGCGGGACAGGGTACAATGAGCAGTTCTTC	CASSLGGTGYNEQFF
TRBV2	TRBD1	TRBJ2-1	few	TGTGCCAGCAGAAAGAGGACAGGGGGAAATCAGGATGAGCAGTTCTTC	CASRKRTGGNQDEQFF
TRBV11-2	NA	TRBJ2-1	few	TGTGCCAGCGCTGGGTGGAGCGGGCTGTTTGATGAGCAGTTCTTC	CASAGWSGLFDEQFF